This TCR beta chain comes out of a study of T cell responses to AZD1222 COVID-19 vaccine (dated by TCRdb to the early 2020s). Regarding the complete study: A total of 233 trial participants underwent TCR sequencing, of whom 200 to 220 had received two doses of AZD1222 and around 26 had received two doses of the MenACWY control vaccine. Enrollment into the trials was organized by age into subgroups of 18-55, 56-69 and 70-plus years, and those subgroups contained roughly 150, 30 and 60 TCR-sequenced participants, respectively.

The CDR3 holds 18 amino acids from the cysteine to the phenylalanine. Only the CDR3 part of the read is kept: 54 bases, read in frame from the first base. The CDR3 regions of human TCRbeta chains were analyzed by immunosequencing. The paper's data handling went like this. Repertoire TCRs were checked for matches against a reference library of SARS-CoV-2-specific TCRs that had been generated using the MIRA antigen-specificity platform. Breadth was defined as the fraction of unique TCRs that were SARS-CoV-2-associated. Depth was defined as the fraction of total T cells that were SARS-CoV-2-associated. Using the MIRA data, each spike-specific TCR was mapped to the spike region that the TCR reacts to and placed in a CD4 or CD8 class. Log10-transformed breadth and depth values were compared by one-way ANOVA with Sidak's multiple comparisons tests. TCRdb took over this immuneACCESS table, retaining in-frame rearrangements with V and J assigned. Such tables are incomplete; in checked studies, under half of the missing clones stem from an unresolved V gene, and the remainder is unexplained. Clone size and V and J calls were adopted from that table, with D and trimming inferred from the DNA. This sample holds 200,000 or so clones; about 90% were observed only once. The ten largest clones capture around 2.9% of the sample.

About this clone: What antigen it recognizes has not been identified. There are no base qualities to consult, and no much larger clone falls within one base.

What the research found in general, with its limitations: Because no day 14 peak-response samples were available, the repertoires could be characterized only after the peak T cell response. The 56-69-year group was small, and its depth increase did not reach significance, likely because of low power. A significant rise in spike-specific TCR breadth and depth was observed after two AZD1222 doses relative to day 0 and relative to MenACWY recipients. Conclusions about previously exposed vaccinees are limited because only five to seven AZD1222 recipients were SARS-CoV-2 seropositive at baseline. Reportedly, close to half of the unique spike-specific TCRs recognized epitopes lying outside the regions that are mutated in the B.1.351 and B.1.1.7 variants. CD4 TCRs associated with the vaccine covered the entire spike protein, and the dominant responses were in regions 160-218 and 743-854. Participants were mostly white British and included more females than males, and it was suggested by the authors that clonal diversity may have been underestimated.

In the paper's terms, the time point label means: baseline before first vaccination. The sample's treatment or condition, from its label and the paper: meningococcal conjugate vaccine given as trial control. Vaccinee samples were obtained from the UK trials COV001 and COV002, which included a single-blind randomized controlled phase 2/3 trial of AZD1222 (ChAdOx1 nCoV-19) in healthy adults. For TCRbeta chain sequencing, PBMC samples were collected from trial participants at day 0 and at day 28 after the second dose. Sample: peripheral blood, taken on day 0 of MenACWY control vaccination. The rearranged chain carries TRBV7-5 and TRBJ2-2; the D segment call TRBD2 is taken from the table without a DNA check. TRBV7-5 is noted as a pseudogene. This TCR came from an adult in good health. The CDR3 loop reads CVRSRGLAGGSNTGELFF. The DNA is TGTGTCAGAAGCCGGGGACTAGCGGGGGGTTCGAACACCGGGGAGCTGTTTTTT.